These T cell receptor beta chains were read from a single sample in a study of OX40 agonist ivuxolimab in advanced cancers. Produced via immunoSEQ multiplex PCR; TCRdb's table is partial and in-frame only. Seen here are some 74,000 clones, roughly 94% observed once, and the top ten hold 8.5% to 10%. The sequences come from CD4+ or CD8+ T cells sorted from blood, collected in a trial of the OX40 agonist ivuxolimab. Source of these receptors: an adult with an advanced solid tumor such as melanoma, head and neck, liver or kidney cancer. CDR3s include the opening cysteine and the closing phenylalanine or tryptophan. Each record gives: V gene, D gene, J gene, clone size, CDR3 DNA, CDR3 protein. D genes are given only for firm matches. Expanded clones are given a class, and other clones once, few, many or no size at all.

V: TRBV4-3; D: TRBD1; J: TRBJ2-7; size: .; DNA: TGCGCCAGCAGCCAAGGGGCCGGACAGGGGTCTTACGAGCAGTACTTC; CDR3: CASSQGAGQGSYEQYF
V: TRBV5-4; D: TRBD2; J: TRBJ2-7; size: .; DNA: TGTGCCAGCGGGACTAGCGGGTCCGCCTACGAGCAGTACTTC; CDR3: CASGTSGSAYEQYF
V: TRBV27; D: .; J: TRBJ2-1; size: .; DNA: TGTGCCACCCACAGCTCCACCAGCTCCTACAATGAGCAGTTCTTC; CDR3: CATHSSTSSYNEQFF
V: TRBV2; D: TRBD2; J: TRBJ2-3; size: .; DNA: TGTGCCAGCAGTGCAAGCGGGGGGGCCAGAGATACGCAGTATTTT; CDR3: CASSASGGARDTQYF
V: TRBV28; D: .; J: TRBJ2-5; size: once; DNA: TGTGCCAGCAAAAGCGGGCCCGGGGAGACCCAGTACTTC; CDR3: CASKSGPGETQYF
V: TRBV18; D: .; J: TRBJ1-2; size: once; DNA: TGTGCCAGCTCACCGCTAGACGGAGATGGCTACACCTTC; CDR3: CASSPLDGDGYTF
V: TRBV19; D: .; J: TRBJ2-3; size: .; DNA: TGTGCCAGTAGTATTGGCCGCTTCAGCACAGATACGCAGTATTTT; CDR3: CASSIGRFSTDTQYF
V: TRBV7-3; D: .; J: TRBJ2-5; size: .; DNA: TGTGCCAGCAGCTTAAACGGGGGGCCCCAAGAGACCCAGTACTTC; CDR3: CASSLNGGPQETQYF
V: TRBV18; D: .; J: TRBJ2-2; size: .; DNA: TGTGCCAGCTCAGTAAGCCCCGAGGACCTTTACACCGGGGAGCTGTTTTTT; CDR3: CASSVSPEDLYTGELFF
V: TRBV5-4; D: TRBD2; J: TRBJ2-1; size: .; DNA: TGTGCCAGCAGCTTGGACCTAGCGGGGGACAATGAGCAGTTCTTC; CDR3: CASSLDLAGDNEQFF
V: TRBV19; D: .; J: TRBJ2-1; size: .; DNA: TGTGCCAGTAATGCCGGGGGCTACAATGAGCAGTTCTTC; CDR3: CASNAGGYNEQFF
V: TRBV7-7; D: .; J: TRBJ2-1; size: .; DNA: TGTGCCAGCAGCTTAGGGTCGGGGGACAATGAGCAGTTCTTC; CDR3: CASSLGSGDNEQFF
V: TRBV14; D: .; J: TRBJ2-1; size: .; DNA: TGTGCCAGCAGTGACAGTTCCTACAATGAGCAGTTCTTC; CDR3: CASSDSSYNEQFF
V: TRBV7-9; D: .; J: TRBJ2-7; size: .; DNA: TGTGCCAGCAGCAAAGGGGTGGGCGAGCAGTACTTC; CDR3: CASSKGVGEQYF
V: TRBV28; D: TRBD1; J: TRBJ2-7; size: .; DNA: TGTGCCAGCAGTTTCCCAGGGGGATGGGAGCAGTACTTC; CDR3: CASSFPGGWEQYF
V: TRBV9; D: .; J: TRBJ2-1; size: .; DNA: TGTGCCAGCAGCGCCAGTGGGGGGAATGAGCAGTTCTTC; CDR3: CASSASGGNEQFF
V: TRBV28; D: TRBD1; J: TRBJ1-4; size: .; DNA: TGTGCCAGCAGTTCCGGGACAGGGGGCGAAAAACTGTTTTTT; CDR3: CASSSGTGGEKLFF
V: TRBV6-6; D: TRBD2; J: TRBJ2-5; size: .; DNA: TGTGCCAGCGGGGGGGAGGGTCAGCATACCCAAGAGACCCAGTACTTC; CDR3: CASGGEGQHTQETQYF
V: TRBV7-9; D: .; J: TRBJ2-2; size: once; DNA: TGTGCCAGCAGAAAGCCGGAAGCCGGGGAGCTGTTTTTT; CDR3: CASRKPEAGELFF
V: TRBV18; D: .; J: TRBJ2-1; size: .; DNA: TGTGCCAGCTCCCCCAGATCCGACAATGAGCAGTTCTTC; CDR3: CASSPRSDNEQFF
V: TRBV29-1; D: .; J: TRBJ2-1; size: .; DNA: TGCAGCGTTGCCCCCGGGCATGAGCAGTTCTTC; CDR3: CSVAPGHEQFF
V: TRBV6-4; D: .; J: TRBJ2-3; size: .; DNA: TGTGCCAGCAGTGCGTGGGGTGGCACAGATACGCAGTATTTT; CDR3: CASSAWGGTDTQYF
V: TRBV27; D: TRBD2; J: TRBJ2-5; size: .; DNA: TGTGCCAGCCGGACTAGCGGGACTTCGTACCAAGAGACCCAGTACTTC; CDR3: CASRTSGTSYQETQYF
V: TRBV27; D: .; J: TRBJ1-5; size: .; DNA: TGTGCCAGCGCCCGACAGTATAGCAATCAGCCCCAGCATTTT; CDR3: CASARQYSNQPQHF
V: TRBV28; D: .; J: TRBJ2-3; size: .; DNA: TGTGCCAGCAGTTTTGACATCGGCACAGATACGCAGTATTTT; CDR3: CASSFDIGTDTQYF
V: TRBV2; D: .; J: TRBJ2-3; size: .; DNA: TGTGCCAGCAACACCATATCCAGGGGGAGGGCAGATACGCAGTATTTT; CDR3: CASNTISRGRADTQYF
V: TRBV4-3; D: .; J: TRBJ2-1; size: .; DNA: TGCGCCAGCAGCCAAGCTAGAGGGACTTTATACAATGAGCAGTTCTTC; CDR3: CASSQARGTLYNEQFF
V: TRBV27; D: .; J: TRBJ2-6; size: once; DNA: TGTGCCTCCGGGGCCAACGTCCTGACTTTC; CDR3: CASGANVLTF
V: TRBV10-3; D: .; J: TRBJ1-1; size: .; DNA: TGTGCCATCAGTGAGTCGACGGTCTTTACTGAAGCTTTCTTT; CDR3: CAISESTVFTEAFF
V: TRBV5-8; D: .; J: TRBJ2-7; size: .; DNA: TGTGCCAGCAGTTGGGACTACTTC; CDR3: CASSWDYF
V: TRBV7-8; D: .; J: TRBJ1-3; size: .; DNA: TGTGCCAGCAGCTTAGAAGGAAACACCATATATTTT; CDR3: CASSLEGNTIYF
V: TRBV11-3; D: TRBD1; J: TRBJ2-1; size: .; DNA: TGTGCCAGCAGCTTAGGTCTCCCGGGACAGTTATACAATGAGCAGTTCTTC; CDR3: CASSLGLPGQLYNEQFF
V: TRBV7-9; D: .; J: TRBJ2-7; size: .; DNA: TGTGCCAGCAGCTTAGAGGAGTTCCACGAGCAGTACTTC; CDR3: CASSLEEFHEQYF
V: TRBV5-1; D: .; J: TRBJ1-4; size: .; DNA: TGCGCCAGCAGCTTGTTCGATCCGAATGAAAAACTGTTTTTT; CDR3: CASSLFDPNEKLFF
V: TRBV7-9; D: .; J: TRBJ2-2; size: once; DNA: TGTGCCAGCAGCTTAGGAGGGTCCGGGGAGCTGTTTTTT; CDR3: CASSLGGSGELFF
V: TRBV6-6; D: .; J: TRBJ1-1; size: .; DNA: TGTGCCAGCAGTTATACAGCAGGGAACACTGAAGCTTTCTTT; CDR3: CASSYTAGNTEAFF
V: TRBV7-9; D: .; J: TRBJ1-2; size: .; DNA: TGTGCCAGCAGCTTAGAAACAGGGCTAAACGGCTACACCTTC; CDR3: CASSLETGLNGYTF
V: TRBV19; D: .; J: TRBJ2-7; size: few; DNA: TGTGCCAGTAGTATAGGTCAGGGACTCTACGAGCAGTACTTC; CDR3: CASSIGQGLYEQYF
V: TRBV13; D: TRBD1; J: TRBJ1-1; size: once; DNA: TGTGCCAGCAGCTTAGCAGGGGGCGCAACTGAAGCTTTCTTT; CDR3: CASSLAGGATEAFF
V: TRBV28; D: .; J: TRBJ1-5; size: .; DNA: TGTGCCAGCAGTTTCCGCCCACTGGGTCCCCAGCATTTT; CDR3: CASSFRPLGPQHF
V: TRBV4-2; D: TRBD1; J: TRBJ1-5; size: .; DNA: TGTGCCAGCAGCCGTACGGGACAGGGAAATCAGCCCCAGCATTTT; CDR3: CASSRTGQGNQPQHF